Following are 30 T cell receptor beta chains from one sample sequenced in a study of OX40 agonist ivuxolimab in advanced cancers. Sequencing used immunoSEQ multiplex PCR; TCRdb keeps in-frame clones, though not all of them. The repertoire holds around 69,000 clones, with approximately 85% as singletons. Specimen: CD4+ or CD8+ T cells sorted from blood, collected in a trial of the OX40 agonist ivuxolimab. The receptors derive from an adult with an advanced solid tumor such as melanoma, head and neck, liver or kidney cancer.

This clone has a handful of counts. This chain connects TRBV11-2 to TRBJ1-1, with TRBD1 identical over 7 bases. This CDR3 spans 14 amino acids. J lost 1 base, V lost 3 bases, and 2 bases had no gene match. Germline V gene lookup returns CDR1 SGHAT and CDR2 FQNNGV. CDR3 region: CASSFSGGNTEAFF. The CDR3 coding sequence is TGTGCCAGCAGCTTTTCAGGGGGGAACACTGAAGCTTTCTTT.

This clone was recorded once. The V gene is TRBV4-3, the J gene TRBJ1-1, with 9 bases identical to TRBD1. Germline CDR1 reads LGHNA; CDR2 reads YSLEER. The trim removed 1 base at V and 5 bases at J, leaving 5 bases unmatched. This CDR3 is built from 15 residues. The CDR3 sequence is CASSQGQGVRTEAFF. In DNA, the CDR3 is TGCGCCAGCAGCCAAGGACAGGGGGTGAGAACTGAAGCTTTCTTT.

This clone appeared once. This chain uses TRBV9 with TRBJ1-1, with 10 bases lining up with TRBD1. The CDR3 runs 16 residues. Germline values: CDR1 SGDLS, CDR2 YYNGEE. J lost 4 bases, V lost 3 bases, and 9 bases had no gene match. CDR3 residues: CASSAHPGQGSTEAFF. CDR3 sequence (DNA): TGTGCCAGCAGCGCCCACCCGGGACAGGGGAGCACTGAAGCTTTCTTT.

This chain joins TRBV5-6 and TRBJ2-2, with D uncertain. The CDR3 has 18 residues. Looked up from germline, CDR1 is SGHDT and CDR2 is YYEEEE. V lost 4 bases and J lost 0, with 19 bases in between. CDR3 protein: CASSGGRSGRTNTGELFF. DNA for the CDR3: TGTGCCAGCAGCGGTGGACGCAGTGGCAGGACGAACACCGGGGAGCTGTTTTTT.

CDR3 sequence reads: CASSPFLPGTVSYEQYF. DNA of the CDR3: TGTGCCAGCAGCCCTTTCCTACCCGGGACAGTCTCCTACGAGCAGTACTTC. This rearrangement joins TRBV13 to TRBJ2-5; 7 nucleotides agree with TRBD1. The J call may be in error: the DNA end matches TRBJ2-7 better. This CDR3 region has 17 residues. Germline CDR1 is PRHDT and CDR2 is FYEKMQ (reference sequence).

This clone was detected only a few times. V is TRBV2 and J is TRBJ1-1; TRBD1 might be the D (6 bases). Germline loops: CDR1 SNHLY, CDR2 FYNNEI. This CDR3 contains 14 residues. Trimming cost V 8 bases and J 1 base, with 14 bases left between them. In nucleotides, the CDR3 is TGTGCCAGCGGAGGCCCGACAGGGAACACTGAAGCTTTCTTT. Translated: CASGGPTGNTEAFF. Full variable domain (remainder filled in from reference TRBV2 and TRBJ1-1): EPEVTQTPSHQVTQMGQEVILRCVPISNHLYFYWYRQILGQKVEFLVSFYNNEISEKSEIFDDQFSVERPDGSNFTLKIRSTKLEDSAMYFCASGGPTGNTEAFFGQGTRLTVV.

The rearrangement joins TRBV18 to TRBJ1-1; D ambiguous. The V gene's germline CDR1 is KGHSH and CDR2 LQKENI. Trimming left V 3 bases short and J 3 bases short, with 11 bases between. The CDR3 totals 14 residues. DNA of the CDR3: TGTGCCAGCTCACCTATGGCTGGCGACACTGAAGCTTTCTTT. Protein sequence: CASSPMAGDTEAFF.

V usage is TRBV11-2 and J usage is TRBJ1-1; maybe TRBD1 (5 bases). The CDR3 totals 14 residues. The germline V gene encodes CDR1 SGHAT and CDR2 FQNNGV. Trimming took off 3 bases at V and 4 bases at J, with 12 bases between the two ends. CDR3 loop: CASSFRGVGTEAFF. The CDR3 coding sequence is TGTGCCAGCAGCTTCCGGGGCGTTGGCACTGAAGCTTTCTTT.

The J gene is TRBJ1-1, the V gene TRBV9; D is uncertain. Germline values: CDR1 SGDLS, CDR2 YYNGEE. The CDR3 is made up of 17 amino acids. V lost 0 bases and J 1 base, leaving 16 bases between the germline ends. The CDR3 DNA reads as TGTGCCAGCAGCGTAGCCCCCTCGTGGGGAAAGAACACTGAAGCTTTCTTT. Encoded protein: CASSVAPSWGKNTEAFF.

The chain carries TRBV25-1 and TRBJ1-2; D not resolved. The germline gives CDR1 MGHDK, CDR2 SYGVNS. V gave up 8 bases and J gave up 4 bases, with 11 bases separating them. The CDR3 length is 12 residues. DNA for the CDR3: TGTGCCAGCGCCGGGAGACTCTATGGCTACACCTTC. This gives the protein CASAGRLYGYTF.

The CDR3 coding sequence is TGTGCCAGCAGCACAGGGGCTGGAAACACCATATATTTT. It translates to CASSTGAGNTIYF. The rearrangement joins TRBV2 to TRBJ1-3; 7 positions match TRBD1. The V segment lost 6 bases and the J segment 2 bases; nucleotides outside the gene matches: 1. Germline CDR1 and CDR2: SNHLY and FYNNEI. The CDR3 sequence is 13 residues long.

This clone appeared a few times. Other DNA sequences in the same sample also yield this CDR3. This rearrangement joins TRBV5-1 to TRBJ1-3, with D possibly matching TRBD1 (5 bases). CDR1 and CDR2 (germline): SGHRS, YFSETQ. CDR3 length: 13 amino acids. V was clipped by 0 bases and J by 7 bases, with 8 bases between them. CDR3 residues: CASSLGGENTIYF. The CDR3 region has the DNA TGCGCCAGCAGCTTGGGAGGGGAGAACACCATATATTTT.

The J gene is TRBJ1-1, the V gene TRBV19; TRBD1 agrees at 7 bases. The CDR3 is 14 amino acids. The V gene's germline CDR1 is LNHDA and CDR2 SQIVND (reference sequence). J lost 8 bases, V lost 2 bases, and 8 bases had no gene match. The CDR3 is CASSINRGAGEAFF. DNA for the CDR3: TGTGCCAGTAGTATAAACAGGGGAGCGGGAGAAGCTTTCTTT.

This clone has only a few counts. The V and J genes are TRBV11-2 and TRBJ1-1, with a tentative D call TRBD1 (5 bases). The V end lost 0 bases, the J end lost 3 bases, and 14 bases lay between the germline ends. Germline CDR1 is SGHAT and CDR2 is FQNNGV. There are 16 residues in the CDR3. CDR3 bases: TGTGCCAGCAGCTTAGATATTAGGACAATCCACACTGAAGCTTTCTTT. Translating gives CASSLDIRTIHTEAFF.

This chain joins TRBV7-2 and TRBJ1-2; 7 nucleotides line up with TRBD1. The CDR3 spans 15 residues. The ends lost 5 bases at V and 1 base at J; junction bases unmatched: 7. Germline loops: CDR1 SGHTA, CDR2 FQGNSA. CDR3 sequence (DNA): TGTGCCAGCAGCAGGGGGGCAGGGGGTAACTATGGCTACACCTTC. Protein sequence: CASSRGAGGNYGYTF.

This chain joins TRBV21-1 and TRBJ2-1; the table's D call of TRBD2 was not tested on the DNA. TRBV21-1 is listed as a pseudogene. The CDR3 length is 14 residues. The CDR3 protein is CASRHGIPYNEQFF. CDR3 DNA: TGTGCCAGCCGGCACGGGATCCCCTACAATGAGCAGTTCTTC.

The rearrangement joins TRBV7-9 to TRBJ1-2; D perhaps matches TRBD1 (5 bases). CDR1 is SEHNR and CDR2 is FQNEAQ in the germline V gene (reference sequence). This CDR3 comprises 13 residues. V lost 1 base, J lost 4 bases, and 7 bases lay in between. The CDR3 DNA sequence: TGTGCCAGCAGCTTAGTTGGGGCCTATGGCTACACCTTC. Translation: CASSLVGAYGYTF.

This sequence joins TRBV19 and TRBJ1-5; D remains unclear. The V gene lost 7 bases and the J gene lost 5 bases, with 18 bases spanning the gap. The CDR3 is 15 residues long. The germline V gene has CDR1 LNHDA and CDR2 SQIVND (reference sequence). CDR3 nucleotide sequence: TGTGCCAGTACCGTCGGGTCCCTGAAGTATCAGCCCCAGCATTTT. This translates into CASTVGSLKYQPQHF.

This clone was found a few times. This chain links TRBV7-3 with TRBJ1-2; no firm D call. Germline V gene sequence: CDR1 SGHTA, CDR2 FQGTGA. V was pared by 5 bases and J by 6 bases, with 19 bases between. The CDR3 spans 15 residues. The CDR3 sequence is CASSPRVMGGNGYTF. The CDR3 bases are TGTGCCAGCAGCCCTCGCGTCATGGGAGGCAATGGCTACACCTTC.

The chain is built from TRBV7-2 and TRBJ2-6, with D perhaps matching TRBD2 (7 bases). Germline CDR1 reads SGHTA; CDR2 reads FQGNSA. The CDR3 contains 16 residues. V was pared by 11 bases and J by 0 bases, with 17 bases between. The CDR3 here is CAASRGGVSGANVLTF. CDR3 bases: TGTGCCGCCTCGAGGGGGGGCGTCTCTGGGGCCAACGTCCTGACTTTC.

Concerning this clone: At one end, the junction sequence differs from germline, possibly due to a read error. The gene calls are TRBV20-1 and TRBJ2-3, with 8 nucleotides matching TRBD1. In germline, CDR1 is DFQATT, CDR2 SNEGSKA (reference sequence). This CDR3 has 11 amino acids. The CDR3 sequence: CSASSGDRKKF. The CDR3 DNA follows: TGCAGTGCTTCCTCCGGGGACAGGAAAAAGTTT.

This chain connects TRBV6-5 to TRBJ1-6, with TRBD1 identical over 8 bases. V shed 7 bases, J shed 9 bases, and the junction held 11 bases outside the gene matches. The CDR3 totals 15 residues. Per the germline V gene, CDR1 is MNHEY and CDR2 is SVGAGI. The CDR3, as DNA: TGTGCCAGCACCAGAAGACAGGGGTCGGGTTCACCCCTCCACTTT. Amino acids: CASTRRQGSGSPLHF.

The CDR3 protein is CASSQGTRLGNEQFF. CDR3 DNA sequence: TGCGCCAGCAGCCAAGGGACTAGATTAGGCAATGAGCAGTTCTTC. The rearrangement joins TRBV4-3 to TRBJ2-1; 7 bases line up with TRBD2. The CDR3 consists of 15 residues. The V segment lost 1 base and the J segment 6 bases; nucleotides outside the gene matches: 6. The V gene's germline CDR1 is LGHNA and CDR2 YSLEER.

This chain links TRBV11-3 with TRBJ2-1; TRBD2 agrees at 9 bases. The germline V gene encodes CDR1 SGHNT and CDR2 YENEEA. The trim removed 2 bases at V and 8 bases at J, leaving 13 bases unmatched. This CDR3 comprises 17 residues. CDR3 sequence (DNA): TGTGCCAGCAGCTTAAATCCCCTAGCGGGAAGAGGCGATGAGCAGTTCTTC. Translating gives CASSLNPLAGRGDEQFF.

The CDR3 is CASSQVGSQETQYF. CDR3 DNA: TGTGCCAGCAGCCAAGTAGGATCTCAAGAGACCCAGTACTTC. The chain couples TRBV4-2 to TRBJ2-5; unclear D gene. The germline V and J ends were trimmed by 1 base and 2 bases, with 8 bases remaining between them. There are 14 residues in the CDR3. Germline CDR1 is LGHNA and CDR2 is YNFKEQ.

The chain's CDR3 is CASSGKGIGNTIYF. The CDR3 coding sequence is TGTGCCAGCAGTGGCAAGGGGATCGGAAACACCATATATTTT. The chain employs TRBV6-4 and TRBJ1-3, with D possibly TRBD1 on 5 matching bases. This CDR3 has 14 amino acids. Trimming shortened V by 4 bases and J by 4 bases, and 11 bases separated the two germline ends. Germline assignment: CDR1 MRHNA and CDR2 SNTAGT.

V gene TRBV5-6 combines with J gene TRBJ1-2, with D maybe TRBD1 (6 bases). Trimming took 2 bases from V and 1 from J, leaving 12 bases between them. The CDR3 has 15 amino acids. Germline CDR1 is SGHDT and CDR2 is YYEEEE. This CDR3 is CASSFGQGINYGYTF. For the CDR3, the DNA is TGTGCCAGCAGCTTTGGGCAGGGGATTAACTATGGCTACACCTTC.

This clone occurred once. The chain employs TRBV19 and TRBJ2-7; tentatively, D is TRBD1 (6 bases). The V end was cut by 1 base, the J end by 3 bases, with 13 bases between. Looked up from germline, CDR1 is LNHDA and CDR2 is SQIVND (reference sequence). The CDR3 spans 15 residues. Written as DNA, the CDR3 is TGTGCCAGTAGTATAGGGGGGCAGCTTCTCTACGAGCAGTACTTC. Amino acid sequence: CASSIGGQLLYEQYF.

This clone was counted only a few times. The J gene is TRBJ1-6, the V gene TRBV9; 8 bases fit TRBD1. The CDR3 loop spans 15 amino acids. The V gene's germline CDR1 is SGDLS and CDR2 YYNGEE. With 4 bases clipped from V and 7 bases from J, the junction kept 7 bases outside the gene matches. The CDR3 DNA is TGTGCCAGCAGCCAAGGACAGGGTGGGAATTCACCCCTCCACTTT. It specifies CASSQGQGGNSPLHF.

The chain is built from TRBV18 and TRBJ1-3; D not resolved. The ends were cut back, 2 bases at V and 0 bases at J, with 14 bases in the middle. The germline V gene has CDR1 KGHSH and CDR2 LQKENI. The length of the CDR3 is 17 residues. The CDR3 here is CASSPNSWASSGNTIYF. CDR3 nucleotides: TGTGCCAGCTCACCAAACTCATGGGCTTCCTCTGGAAACACCATATATTTT.